These T cell receptor beta chains were read from a single sample in a study of T cells in Graves' hyperthyroidism and ophthalmopathy. TCRdb passed the multiplex PCR reads through MiXCR, listing each CDR3 protein once. This sample has 40,000 to 65,000 distinct CDR3 sequences; about half occur once, and the top ten carry roughly 10%. Sequences were obtained from blood. These receptors came from a woman aged 45-60 years with Graves' ophthalmopathy. The CDR3 runs from the conserved cysteine through the conserved F or W. A D gene is named only where the DNA matches it firmly. The size entry is marked missing in some rows and otherwise reads once, few, many or a size class.

cdr3_length j_call v_call clone_size d_call cdr3_aa cdr3_nt
12 TRBJ2-7 TRBV12-3/TRBV12-4 many - CASSAGSYEQYF TGTGCCAGCAGTGCCGGGTCCTACGAGCAGTACTTC
15 TRBJ2-5 TRBV20-1 many TRBD2 CSARDPQTSGSGQYF TGCAGTGCCCGCGACCCGCAGACTAGCGGGAGTGGCCAGTACTTC
15 TRBJ2-5 TRBV5-6 - TRBD1 CASRNRDRGGETQYF TGTGCCAGCAGGAACCGGGACAGGGGCGGCGAGACCCAGTACTTC
17 TRBJ2-3 TRBV5-1 - TRBD2 CASSLPGTSGPTDTQYF TGCGCCAGCAGCTTGCCCGGGACTAGCGGGCCGACAGATACGCAGTATTTT
12 TRBJ2-5 TRBV14 - - CASSHGKETQYF TGTGCCAGCAGCCATGGGAAAGAGACCCAGTACTTC
16 TRBJ2-1 TRBV9 many TRBD2 CDSSGESGLVNNEQFF TGTGACAGCAGCGGGGAGAGCGGCCTAGTAAACAATGAGCAGTTCTTC
16 TRBJ2-2 TRBV11-3 many TRBD2 CASSPRTSVRTGELFF TGTGCCAGCAGCCCACGGACTAGCGTCCGCACCGGGGAGCTGTTTTTT
15 TRBJ2-1 TRBV7-3 - TRBD1 CASSEGDRKFYGQFF TGTGCCAGCAGCGAGGGGGACAGGAAATTCTACGGGCAGTTCTTC
15 TRBJ1-1 TRBV10-1 - - CASSPPVARGTEAFF TGTGCCAGCTCACCACCGGTCGCTCGGGGGACTGAAGCTTTCTTT
17 TRBJ2-2 TRBV14 many - CASSQAPGLENTGELFF TGTGCCAGCAGCCAAGCCCCGGGACTGGAGAACACCGGGGAGCTGTTTTTT
17 TRBJ2-1 TRBV28 - TRBD1 CASSQSTGPSSYNEQFF TGTGCCAGCAGTCAATCGACAGGGCCGAGCTCCTACAATGAGCAGTTCTTC
13 TRBJ2-2 TRBV11-2 - - CASSLAGTGELFF TGTGCCAGCAGCTTGGCCGGGACAGGGGAGCTGTTTTTT
15 TRBJ2-2 TRBV24-1 - TRBD2 CAWSPSSGHTGELFF TGTGCCTGGAGTCCGTCTAGCGGGCACACCGGGGAGCTGTTTTTT
15 TRBJ2-6 TRBV7-9 - - CASSRDRRGARTLTF TGTGCCAGCAGTCGCGACAGGCGCGGCGCGAGAACACTGACTTTC
13 TRBJ1-1 TRBV20-1 many - CSASGGGVSLAFF TGCAGTGCTTCCGGGGGAGGGGTTTCGTTGGCTTTCTTT
12 TRBJ2-5 TRBV7-8 many - CASTSGDETQYF TGTGCCAGCACCTCCGGGGATGAGACCCAGTACTTC